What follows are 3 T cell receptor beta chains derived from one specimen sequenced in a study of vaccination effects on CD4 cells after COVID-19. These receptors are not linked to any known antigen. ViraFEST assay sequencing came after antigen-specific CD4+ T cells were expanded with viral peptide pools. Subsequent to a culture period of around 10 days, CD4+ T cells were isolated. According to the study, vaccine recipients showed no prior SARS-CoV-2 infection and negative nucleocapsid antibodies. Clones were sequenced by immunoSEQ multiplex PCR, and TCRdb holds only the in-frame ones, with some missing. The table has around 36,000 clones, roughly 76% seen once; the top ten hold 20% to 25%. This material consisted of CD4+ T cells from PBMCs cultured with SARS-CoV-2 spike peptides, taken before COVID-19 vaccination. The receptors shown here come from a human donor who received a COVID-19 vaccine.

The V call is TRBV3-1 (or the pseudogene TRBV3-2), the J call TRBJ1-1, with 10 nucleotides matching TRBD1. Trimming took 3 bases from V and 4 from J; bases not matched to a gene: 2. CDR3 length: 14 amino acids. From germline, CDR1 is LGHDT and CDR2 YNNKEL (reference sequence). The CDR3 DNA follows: TGTGCCAGCAGCCACCGGACAGGGGGCACTGAAGCTTTCTTT. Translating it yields CASSHRTGGTEAFF.

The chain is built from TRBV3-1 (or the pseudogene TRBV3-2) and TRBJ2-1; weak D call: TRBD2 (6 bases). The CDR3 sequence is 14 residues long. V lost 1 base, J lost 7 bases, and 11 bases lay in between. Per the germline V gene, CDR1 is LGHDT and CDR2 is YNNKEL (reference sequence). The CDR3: CASSQVSGGNEQFF. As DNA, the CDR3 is TGTGCCAGCAGCCAAGTGTCAGGAGGGAATGAGCAGTTCTTC.

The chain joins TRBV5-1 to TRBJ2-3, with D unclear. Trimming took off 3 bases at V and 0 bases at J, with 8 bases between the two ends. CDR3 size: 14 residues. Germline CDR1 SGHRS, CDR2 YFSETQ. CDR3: CASSSTHSTDTQYF. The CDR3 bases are TGCGCCAGCAGCTCAACTCATAGCACAGATACGCAGTATTTT. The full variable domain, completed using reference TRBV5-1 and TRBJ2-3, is KAGVTQTPRYLIKTRGQQVTLSCSPISGHRSVSWYQQTPGQGLQFLFEYFSETQRNKGNFPGRFSGRQFSNSRSEMNVSTLELGDSALYLCASSSTHSTDTQYFGPGTRLTVL.